This TCR beta chain was obtained from a study of early T cells in non-severe SARS-CoV-2 infection. Unmatched junction bases numbered 12, after V lost 2 bases and J lost 10 bases. Germline CDR1 is MDHEN and CDR2 is SYDVKM. The CDR3 is 16 amino acids. This clonotype turned up a few times. Individual cDNA molecules were tagged with unique molecular identifiers. TCRdb re-called the 5' RACE reads through MiXCR, storing one row per CDR3 protein. The sample has about 80,000 distinct CDR3 sequences, 10% to 15% seen once. The sample comprised whole blood. The receptor's source is an adult who was a healthcare worker with PCR-confirmed SARS-CoV-2 infection or an uninfected control (not recorded which). J is TRBJ1-1 and V is TRBV28, with 11 bases identical to TRBD1. Written as DNA, the CDR3 is TGTGCCAGCAGTTTACTCCTTGGGACAGGGGGGTTAGGAGCTTTCTTT. It yields the protein CASSLLLGTGGLGAFF.